These T cell receptor beta chains were read from a single sample in a study of T cell responses to AZD1222 COVID-19 vaccine. Assay: immunoSEQ multiplex PCR; the TCRdb copy retains only in-frame clones and omits some. The sample has over 130,000 clones, around nine tenths seen once; the top ten hold approximately 5.4%. The specimen comprised peripheral blood, sampled on day 0 of AZD1222 vaccination. These receptors were taken from an adult in good health. Both conserved end residues are part of each CDR3. Each record gives: J gene, clone size, V gene, D gene, CDR3 DNA, CDR3 protein. D genes are given only for firm matches. The size field is filled for only some rows; it gives once, few, many or a size class.

>TRBJ1-5|-|TRBV19|-
TGTGCCAGTGAGCAGGGGTATCAGCCCCAGCATTTT
CASEQGYQPQHF
>TRBJ1-1|-|TRBV5-6|-
TGTGCCAGCAGCTTGGGGGGTCAGCCAGCTGATCCTGAAGCTTTCTTT
CASSLGGQPADPEAFF
>TRBJ1-2|-|TRBV28|-
TGTGCCAGCAGTTTCGGTTCGGAGCACTATGGCTACACCTTC
CASSFGSEHYGYTF
>TRBJ2-7|-|TRBV7-9|-
TGTGCCAGCAGCTTAGCTGGGGGCAGCGTTCATTCCTACGAGCAGTACTTC
CASSLAGGSVHSYEQYF
>TRBJ2-7|few|TRBV24-1|TRBD2
TGTGCCACCAGTGATTTGCATCCCCAGAGCGGGAGAACCTACGAGCAGTACTTC
CATSDLHPQSGRTYEQYF
>TRBJ1-1|once|TRBV4-1|TRBD1
TGCGCCAGCAGCCAAGATTTACAGGGGGACACTGAAGCTTTCTTT
CASSQDLQGDTEAFF
>TRBJ1-4|-|TRBV9|TRBD1
TGTGCCAGCAGCGCTGGGACAGGGAAACTGTTTTTT
CASSAGTGKLFF
>TRBJ2-2|once|TRBV6-5|TRBD1
TGTGCCAGCAGTATACAGGGGGATAACACCGGGGAGCTGTTTTTT
CASSIQGDNTGELFF
>TRBJ2-5|-|TRBV14|TRBD2
TGTGCCAGCAGCCAAGGACTAGCGGTAGGAGAGACCCAGTACTTC
CASSQGLAVGETQYF
>TRBJ1-4|once|TRBV28|-
TGTGCCAGCAGTCCGGGACGGTTTAATGAAAAACTGTTTTTT
CASSPGRFNEKLFF
>TRBJ2-1|-|TRBV5-1|TRBD1
TGCGCCAGCAGCTCGGGACAGGGGGTGGATGAGCAGTTCTTC
CASSSGQGVDEQFF
>TRBJ1-5|-|TRBV6-5|-
TGTGCCAGCACCCCCAAATATAGCAATCAGCCCCAGCATTTT
CASTPKYSNQPQHF
>TRBJ2-3|-|TRBV28|-
TGTGCCAGCAGTTTTGCAGGGTCTTACCCTACCACAGATACGCAGTATTTT
CASSFAGSYPTTDTQYF
>TRBJ1-1|once|TRBV20-1|-
TGCAGTGCTAGTCGCGGGGATACTGAAGCTTTCTTT
CSASRGDTEAFF
>TRBJ1-3|-|TRBV6-5|-
TGTGCCAGCAGTTACTCGACCGGATCTGGAAACACCATATATTTT
CASSYSTGSGNTIYF
>TRBJ2-7|-|TRBV7-8|-
TGTGCCAGCAGCTTAGACAAAACGGAGCAGTACTTC
CASSLDKTEQYF
>TRBJ2-7|few|TRBV5-1|-
TGCGCCAGCAGCGAGGGACCCCTAAGCTCCTACGAGCAGTACTTC
CASSEGPLSSYEQYF
>TRBJ2-1|-|TRBV12-3/TRBV12-4|-
TGTGCCAGCAGTTTTTCGGATGAGCAGTTCTTC
CASSFSDEQFF
>TRBJ2-7|-|TRBV28|TRBD2
TGTGTCAGCGGGGGACTAGAGTACTACGAGCAGTACTTC
CVSGGLEYYEQYF
>TRBJ2-3|-|TRBV20-1|-
TGCAGTGCTAGTTCGCCCCGACACCCTACAGATACGCAGTATTTT
CSASSPRHPTDTQYF
>TRBJ1-2|-|TRBV5-1|-
TGCGCCAGCAGCTTGGTAGAGAACTATGGCTACACCTTC
CASSLVENYGYTF
>TRBJ2-3|-|TRBV11-2|TRBD1
TGTGCCAGCAGCTTAGGAGCCAGGGGGATGGATACGCAGTATTTT
CASSLGARGMDTQYF
>TRBJ1-2|-|TRBV9|TRBD1
TGTGCCAGCAGCGCCGAGGACAGGAGCTATGGCTACACCTTC
CASSAEDRSYGYTF
>TRBJ1-1|-|TRBV11-3|-
TGTGCCAGCAGCTTAGATTCAACATCTCCCGGCACTGAAGCTTTCTTT
CASSLDSTSPGTEAFF
>TRBJ1-2|-|TRBV7-2|-
TGTGCCAGCAGCTTCGACTGGACAGCCAACTATGGCTACACCTTC
CASSFDWTANYGYTF
>TRBJ1-5|-|TRBV7-8|TRBD1
TGTGCCAGCAGCCTTACAGGGGATCAGCCCCAGCATTTT
CASSLTGDQPQHF
>TRBJ1-5|-|TRBV19|TRBD1
TGTGCCACCAGAGGGGGCAGGGGTTACAATCAGCCCCAGCATTTT
CATRGGRGYNQPQHF
>TRBJ2-2|-|TRBV5-4|TRBD1
TGTGCCAGCAGCACGCCCGGGACAGCTAACACCGGGGAGCTGTTTTTT
CASSTPGTANTGELFF
>TRBJ2-7|-|TRBV10-3|TRBD1
TGTGCCATCAGTGAGCTAGACACAGGGGGCGCAGTAAACGAGCAGTACTTC
CAISELDTGGAVNEQYF
>TRBJ2-5|-|TRBV7-8|-
TGTGCCAGCAGCTTATCAAGGCCCCAAGAGACCCAGTACTTC
CASSLSRPQETQYF
>TRBJ1-2|-|TRBV4-1|-
TGCGCCAGCAGCCCCGGGACACCCTTCTATGGCTACACCTTC
CASSPGTPFYGYTF
>TRBJ1-4|-|TRBV7-9|-
TGTGCCAGCACCCTCAATGAAAAACTGTTTTTT
CASTLNEKLFF
>TRBJ1-4|-|TRBV6-5|-
TGTGCCAGTGCTCCGGGCGTTGGGAATGAAAAACTGTTTTTT
CASAPGVGNEKLFF
>TRBJ1-1|-|TRBV5-1|-
TGCGCCAGCAGCGCCTCCGGGACACGAAACACTGAAGCTTTCTTT
CASSASGTRNTEAFF
>TRBJ2-5|-|TRBV7-2|-
TGTGCCAGCAGCTTTATAAAGGAAGAGACCCAGTACTTC
CASSFIKEETQYF
>TRBJ2-2|-|TRBV18|-
TGTGCCAGCGCTCAGAACACCGGGGAGCTGTTTTTT
CASAQNTGELFF
>TRBJ2-1|-|TRBV19|TRBD1
TGTGCCAGTAGTATATTCGGGACAGGGTCGAATGAGCAGTTCTTC
CASSIFGTGSNEQFF
>TRBJ1-2|-|TRBV12-5|-
TGTGCTAGTGGACTAGACGGGTCCTATGGCTACACCTTC
CASGLDGSYGYTF
>TRBJ2-2|-|TRBV4-1|TRBD2
TGCGCCAGCAGCCAAGATAGGCTAGCGGGAGGCCGCTTTAACACCGGGGAGCTGTTTTTT
CASSQDRLAGGRFNTGELFF
>TRBJ1-5|once|TRBV7-2|-
TGTGCCAGCAGCTTAGGGCGGGGCGGTCAGCCCCAGCATTTT
CASSLGRGGQPQHF
>TRBJ1-3|-|TRBV5-6|-
TGTGCCAGCAGCTGGGGAAACACCATATATTTT
CASSWGNTIYF
>TRBJ1-6|-|TRBV18|-
TGTGCCAGCTCACGAAGTCCGGGGGCGGATTCACCCCTCCACTTT
CASSRSPGADSPLHF
>TRBJ2-1|-|TRBV15|TRBD2
TGTGCCACCAGCAGAGAGGGGACTAGCGGGCCTGGGTACAATGAGCAGTTCTTC
CATSREGTSGPGYNEQFF
>TRBJ1-2|once|TRBV6-1|TRBD1
TGTGCCAGCAGTGAAGCGCCACACGGGACAGATGAAACTAACTATGGCTACACCTTC
CASSEAPHGTDETNYGYTF
>TRBJ2-3|once|TRBV6-4|TRBD1
TGTGCCAGCAGCGTCGGGACAGCGATTGCAGATACGCAGTATTTT
CASSVGTAIADTQYF
>TRBJ2-1|-|TRBV10-2|-
TGCGCCAGCAGTAGACAACTCACCTACAATGAGCAGTTCTTC
CASSRQLTYNEQFF
>TRBJ2-2|-|TRBV5-4|-
TGTGCCAGCAGGGGGATTCTGGACACCGGGGAGCTGTTTTTT
CASRGILDTGELFF
>TRBJ2-2|-|TRBV2|-
TGTGCCAGCAGTACAAGTACCCTGGGTCTGTTTTTT
CASSTSTLGLFF
>TRBJ1-5|-|TRBV7-9|-
TGTGCCAGCAGCCCAGCAGGGGATCAGCCCCAGCATTTT
CASSPAGDQPQHF
>TRBJ1-1|once|TRBV28|TRBD1
TGTGCCAGCAGTCTACTCCCGGGACAGGGAGGGAACACTGAAGCTTTCTTT
CASSLLPGQGGNTEAFF
>TRBJ1-2|-|TRBV20-1|-
TGCAGTGCACGACATATTGATGGCTACACCTTC
CSARHIDGYTF
>TRBJ2-7|-|TRBV27|-
TGTGCCAGCAGTTCCACACTTTTGGTTGGCGAGCAGTACTTC
CASSSTLLVGEQYF